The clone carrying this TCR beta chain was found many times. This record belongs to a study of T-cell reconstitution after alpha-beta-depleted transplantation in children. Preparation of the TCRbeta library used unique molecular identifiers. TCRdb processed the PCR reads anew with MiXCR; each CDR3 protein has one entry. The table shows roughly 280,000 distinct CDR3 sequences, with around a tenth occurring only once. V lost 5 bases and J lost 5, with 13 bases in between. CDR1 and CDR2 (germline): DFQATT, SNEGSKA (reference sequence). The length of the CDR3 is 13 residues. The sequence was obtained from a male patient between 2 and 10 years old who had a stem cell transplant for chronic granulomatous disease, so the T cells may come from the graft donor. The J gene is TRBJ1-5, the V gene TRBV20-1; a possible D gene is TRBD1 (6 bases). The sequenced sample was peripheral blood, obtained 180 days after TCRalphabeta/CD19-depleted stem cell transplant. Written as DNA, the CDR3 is TGCAGTGCTCCCCTCGCAGGGGATCAGCCCCAGCATTTT. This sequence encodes CSAPLAGDQPQHF.